These 5 T cell receptor beta chains came from one sample sequenced in a study of identical twins. TCRdb itself ran the 5' RACE reads through MiXCR, one entry per CDR3 protein. The repertoire consists of roughly 260,000 distinct CDR3 sequences, with around 7.6% occurring once and the leading ten covering under 7%. The data also belong to a second study, concerning yellow fever vaccine responses in identical twins.

Specimen: CD8+ T cells sorted from blood. These receptor sequences come from a woman aged 18 to 35 in good health.

The sample holds many counts of this clonotype. The chain is built from TRBV3-1 and TRBJ1-2, with TRBD1 as a possible D gene (5 bases). Germline V gene data show CDR1 as LGHDT and CDR2 as YNNKEL (reference sequence). The CDR3 length is 15 residues. V was cut by 3 bases and J by 6 bases, with 17 bases left in between. The CDR3, as DNA: TGTGCCAGCAGCCATTACATGGGGGTTGAAGATGGCTACACCTTC. Its protein product is CASSHYMGVEDGYTF. The variable domain in full, with the rest retrieved from reference TRBV3-1 and TRBJ1-2, is DTAVSQTPKYLVTQMGNDKSIKCEQNLGHDTMYWYKQDSKKFLKIMFSYNNKELIINETVPNRFSPKSPDKAHLNLHINSLELGDSAVYFCASSHYMGVEDGYTFGSGTRLTVV.

This clonotype was detected ten times or more. The J gene is TRBJ1-5, the V gene TRBV12-3 or TRBV12-4; D gene ambiguous. V shed 11 bases and J shed 0 bases, with 11 bases lying between them. This CDR3 is built from 13 residues. Written as DNA, the CDR3 is TGTGCCGGAGCGGCTAATAGCAATCAGCCCCAGCATTTT. Translation gives CAGAANSNQPQHF.

The CDR3 DNA follows: TGTGCCAGCAGCTTAGAAGTAGCAGGGCCTACCTCCTACGAGCAGTACTTC. This translates into CASSLEVAGPTSYEQYF. This chain uses TRBV11-2 with TRBJ2-7, with D perhaps TRBD1 (5 bases). V was cut by 0 bases and J by 0 bases, with 15 bases left in between. The CDR3 covers 17 residues. CDR1 is SGHAT, CDR2 FQNNGV, per germline.

This clonotype has at least ten counts. The rearrangement uses TRBV24-1 and TRBJ2-3, with a possible D match to TRBD2 (6 bases). The CDR3 runs 18 residues. The germline V and J ends were trimmed by 2 bases and 0 bases, with 17 bases remaining between them. Germline CDR1 reads KGHDR; CDR2 reads SFDVKD. The CDR3 nucleotides are TGTGCCACCAGTGATTCCCTGGTTGAGGAGGGCAGCACAGATACGCAGTATTTT. Residues: CATSDSLVEEGSTDTQYF.

This clonotype was recorded at least ten times. The gene calls are TRBV5-1 and TRBJ2-3; 7 nucleotides align to TRBD2. The germline V gene encodes CDR1 SGHRS and CDR2 YFSETQ. The CDR3 totals 16 residues. The V gene end was trimmed by 4 bases and the J gene end by 3 bases; junction bases not matched to a gene: 11. CDR3 loop: CASSLVSGRTTDTQYF. CDR3 bases: TGCGCCAGCAGCCTTGTATCCGGGAGGACTACAGATACGCAGTATTTT.